Listed below are T cell receptor beta chains from one sample, sequenced in a study of memory B cells and T cells in multiple sclerosis. No antigen has been identified for these receptors. TCRdb's copy holds only in-frame clones and misses some; the assay was immunoSEQ multiplex PCR. Among under 50,000 clones, about 80% were seen once, and the ten largest hold 1% to 1.3%. Sequencing was done on a sample of PBMCs from blood kept in culture. The receptor set was obtained from a human donor with multiple sclerosis. Each CDR3 is given with its conserved first and last residue. Each record gives: D gene, J gene, V gene, clone size, CDR3 protein, CDR3 DNA. D genes are given only for firm matches. Clone size is shown for a subset of rows, as once, few, many or a class of expanded clone.

d_call: NA; j_call: TRBJ2-3; v_call: TRBV7-2; clone_size: NA; cdr3_aa: CASSFGGGTDTQYF; cdr3_nt: TGTGCCAGCAGCTTTGGGGGAGGAACAGATACGCAGTATTTT
d_call: NA; j_call: TRBJ2-3; v_call: TRBV10-1; clone_size: NA; cdr3_aa: CASSAISTDTQYF; cdr3_nt: TGCGCCAGCAGTGCAATTAGCACAGATACGCAGTATTTT
d_call: NA; j_call: TRBJ2-1; v_call: TRBV25-1; clone_size: NA; cdr3_aa: CASSERRDEQFF; cdr3_nt: TGTGCCAGCAGTGAAAGGCGGGATGAGCAGTTCTTC
d_call: TRBD2; j_call: TRBJ2-1; v_call: TRBV6-1; clone_size: NA; cdr3_aa: CASSEGLAGGYNEQFF; cdr3_nt: TGTGCCAGCAGTGAAGGCCTGGCGGGGGGTTACAATGAGCAGTTCTTC
d_call: TRBD1; j_call: TRBJ2-2; v_call: TRBV6-1; clone_size: NA; cdr3_aa: CASTDGTDTGELFF; cdr3_nt: TGTGCCAGCACCGATGGGACAGACACCGGGGAGCTGTTTTTT
d_call: NA; j_call: TRBJ1-4; v_call: TRBV6-5; clone_size: NA; cdr3_aa: CASSYSIGAGGEKLFF; cdr3_nt: TGTGCCAGCAGTTACTCGATAGGGGCAGGTGGTGAAAAACTGTTTTTT
d_call: NA; j_call: TRBJ1-3; v_call: TRBV7-9; clone_size: NA; cdr3_aa: CASSPSGARGNTIYF; cdr3_nt: TGTGCCAGCAGCCCATCGGGGGCACGGGGAAACACCATATATTTT
d_call: NA; j_call: TRBJ2-7; v_call: TRBV27; clone_size: NA; cdr3_aa: CASSRSPDGTYEQYF; cdr3_nt: TGTGCCAGCAGTCGATCCCCGGACGGGACCTACGAGCAGTACTTC
d_call: NA; j_call: TRBJ2-5; v_call: TRBV7-3; clone_size: once; cdr3_aa: CASSVNGGGSPQETQYF; cdr3_nt: TGTGCCAGCAGCGTAAATGGAGGGGGATCCCCGCAAGAGACCCAGTACTTC
d_call: TRBD1; j_call: TRBJ1-2; v_call: TRBV11-2; clone_size: NA; cdr3_aa: CATRAQGAFGANYGYTF; cdr3_nt: TGTGCCACCCGGGCCCAGGGGGCATTTGGAGCTAACTATGGCTACACCTTC
d_call: NA; j_call: TRBJ1-6; v_call: TRBV30; clone_size: NA; cdr3_aa: CAWSVLGGPNSPLHF; cdr3_nt: TGTGCCTGGAGTGTCCTGGGGGGACCTAATTCACCCCTCCACTTT
d_call: TRBD1; j_call: TRBJ1-5; v_call: TRBV9; clone_size: NA; cdr3_aa: CASSSQGNSNQPQHF; cdr3_nt: TGTGCCAGCAGCTCACAGGGGAATAGCAATCAGCCCCAGCATTTT
d_call: NA; j_call: TRBJ2-2; v_call: TRBV27; clone_size: NA; cdr3_aa: CASTRYPGSNRDTGELFF; cdr3_nt: TGTGCCAGCACTCGTTATCCGGGAAGCAATCGCGACACCGGGGAGCTGTTTTTT
d_call: NA; j_call: TRBJ2-5; v_call: TRBV5-1; clone_size: NA; cdr3_aa: CASSLGQQETQYF; cdr3_nt: TGCGCCAGCAGCTTGGGACAGCAAGAGACCCAGTACTTC
d_call: NA; j_call: TRBJ2-5; v_call: TRBV11-1; clone_size: NA; cdr3_aa: CASSLQVAGQETQYF; cdr3_nt: TGTGCCAGCAGCTTACAGGTGGCGGGACAAGAGACCCAGTACTTC
d_call: NA; j_call: TRBJ2-7; v_call: TRBV27; clone_size: NA; cdr3_aa: CASSLSGSYEQYF; cdr3_nt: TGTGCCAGCAGTTTATCGGGCAGCTACGAGCAGTACTTC
d_call: NA; j_call: TRBJ2-3; v_call: TRBV4-1; clone_size: NA; cdr3_aa: CASSQDAAGSTDTQYF; cdr3_nt: TGCGCCAGCAGCCAAGATGCGGCTGGCAGCACAGATACGCAGTATTTT
d_call: NA; j_call: TRBJ1-4; v_call: TRBV4-3; clone_size: NA; cdr3_aa: CASSQFGLNEKLFF; cdr3_nt: TGCGCCAGCAGCCAATTTGGCTTAAATGAAAAACTGTTTTTT
d_call: TRBD2; j_call: TRBJ2-7; v_call: TRBV10-3; clone_size: NA; cdr3_aa: CAISESGTSGGFTYEQYF; cdr3_nt: TGTGCCATCAGTGAGTCCGGGACTAGCGGGGGGTTTACCTACGAGCAGTACTTC
d_call: TRBD2; j_call: TRBJ2-7; v_call: TRBV5-1; clone_size: NA; cdr3_aa: CASSLAGEGPSNF; cdr3_nt: TGCGCCAGCAGCTTGGCCGGGGAGGGTCCGTCGAACTTC
d_call: NA; j_call: TRBJ1-6; v_call: TRBV5-8; clone_size: medium-sized; cdr3_aa: CASSLVGVDSPLHF; cdr3_nt: TGTGCCAGCAGCTTGGTAGGGGTGGATTCACCCCTCCACTTT
d_call: NA; j_call: TRBJ2-1; v_call: TRBV11-3; clone_size: NA; cdr3_aa: CASSLFTSLDYNEQFF; cdr3_nt: TGTGCCAGCAGCTTATTTACTAGCCTAGACTACAATGAGCAGTTCTTC
d_call: NA; j_call: TRBJ1-6; v_call: TRBV5-1; clone_size: once; cdr3_aa: CASSLKGDSYNSPLHF; cdr3_nt: TGCGCCAGCAGCTTAAAGGGGGATTCCTATAATTCACCCCTCCACTTT
d_call: NA; j_call: TRBJ2-7; v_call: TRBV6-1; clone_size: NA; cdr3_aa: CASSDEGPSYEQYF; cdr3_nt: TGTGCCAGCAGTGATGAGGGTCCCTCCTACGAGCAGTACTTC
d_call: NA; j_call: TRBJ2-7; v_call: TRBV7-2; clone_size: NA; cdr3_aa: CASSLVGGYEQYF; cdr3_nt: TGTGCCAGCAGCTTAGTGGGGGGCTACGAGCAGTACTTC
d_call: NA; j_call: TRBJ2-7; v_call: TRBV6-5; clone_size: NA; cdr3_aa: CASSQPGRVFEQYF; cdr3_nt: TGTGCCAGCAGCCAACCGGGCCGCGTATTCGAGCAGTACTTC
d_call: NA; j_call: TRBJ2-7; v_call: TRBV5-1; clone_size: NA; cdr3_aa: CASSLDGNGYEQYF; cdr3_nt: TGCGCCAGCAGCTTGGATGGAAACGGCTACGAGCAGTACTTC
d_call: NA; j_call: TRBJ2-1; v_call: TRBV2; clone_size: NA; cdr3_aa: CASSSGSYNEQFF; cdr3_nt: TGTGCCAGCAGTAGCGGGTCCTACAATGAGCAGTTCTTC
d_call: NA; j_call: TRBJ1-4; v_call: TRBV5-4; clone_size: NA; cdr3_aa: CASSPGLGELFF; cdr3_nt: TGTGCCAGCAGCCCCGGTCTTGGGGAACTGTTTTTT
d_call: TRBD2; j_call: TRBJ2-1; v_call: TRBV10-3; clone_size: NA; cdr3_aa: CAITGRDYNEQFF; cdr3_nt: TGTGCCATCACGGGGAGGGACTACAATGAGCAGTTCTTC
d_call: TRBD1; j_call: TRBJ2-5; v_call: TRBV5-5; clone_size: NA; cdr3_aa: CASSTGQGGRETQYF; cdr3_nt: TGTGCCAGCAGCACCGGACAGGGCGGTAGGGAGACCCAGTACTTC
d_call: NA; j_call: TRBJ1-2; v_call: TRBV4-3; clone_size: NA; cdr3_aa: CASSQVGAYGYTF; cdr3_nt: TGCGCCAGCAGCCAAGTAGGGGCCTATGGCTACACCTTC
d_call: NA; j_call: TRBJ2-1; v_call: TRBV11-2; clone_size: NA; cdr3_aa: CASSLDFSYNEQFF; cdr3_nt: TGTGCCAGCAGCTTAGATTTCTCCTACAATGAGCAGTTCTTC
d_call: NA; j_call: TRBJ2-7; v_call: TRBV5-1; clone_size: NA; cdr3_aa: CASSQTESYEQYF; cdr3_nt: TGCGCCAGCAGCCAAACAGAGTCCTACGAGCAGTACTTC
d_call: NA; j_call: TRBJ2-5; v_call: TRBV5-1; clone_size: NA; cdr3_aa: CASAPRQGQETQYF; cdr3_nt: TGCGCCAGCGCCCCGCGGCAGGGCCAAGAGACCCAGTACTTC
d_call: TRBD1; j_call: TRBJ1-1; v_call: TRBV5-1; clone_size: NA; cdr3_aa: CASSATGGVTEAFF; cdr3_nt: TGCGCCAGCAGCGCGACAGGGGGCGTCACTGAAGCTTTCTTT
d_call: TRBD1; j_call: TRBJ1-1; v_call: TRBV29-1; clone_size: NA; cdr3_aa: CSARDSRFEAFF; cdr3_nt: TGCAGCGCTCGGGACAGTCGGTTCGAAGCTTTCTTT
d_call: NA; j_call: TRBJ2-7; v_call: TRBV7-2; clone_size: few; cdr3_aa: CASSPGTGTFEEQYF; cdr3_nt: TGTGCCAGCAGCCCCGGGACCGGGACGTTTGAGGAGCAGTACTTC
d_call: NA; j_call: TRBJ1-2; v_call: TRBV18; clone_size: NA; cdr3_aa: CASSPPGGYTF; cdr3_nt: TGTGCCAGCTCACCCCCCGGTGGCTACACCTTC